This T cell receptor beta chain was recorded in a study of T cells in Graves' hyperthyroidism and ophthalmopathy. Study conclusions and caveats: A model using 13 V-J features told ophthalmopathy apart from stable hyperthyroidism.

RNA transcripts provided the source from which TCR beta CDR3 regions were amplified. With the HTBI primer set, the TCR CDR3 went through a first round of RT-PCR. TCRdb reprocessed the multiplex PCR reads with MiXCR, giving one entry per CDR3 protein. The sample lists about 620,000 distinct CDR3 sequences, roughly 15% occurring once. Germline-derived CDR1 and CDR2 are SGHAT and FQNNGV. Trimming removed 1 base at V and 0 bases at J, with 11 bases between. CDR3 length equals 16 residues. A note on this clonotype: Its antigen is still unknown.

Graves' hyperthyroidism was deemed stable absent ophthalmopathy progression within 18 months. This sequence originates from a woman in her 30s with Graves' hyperthyroidism. Source material: blood. V usage is TRBV11-2 and J usage is TRBJ2-3; D is ambiguous. CDR3 coding DNA: TGTGCCAGCAGCTTAGGTTATTCCCGGAGCACAGATACGCAGTATTTT. It translates to CASSLGYSRSTDTQYF.